These T cell receptor beta chains were read from a single sample in a study of CD8+ T cells in alopecia areata. Produced via immunoSEQ multiplex PCR; TCRdb's table is partial and in-frame only. Among 25,000 or so clones, around 56% were seen once, and the ten largest hold around 30%. Source material: NKG2D-high CD8+ T cells sorted from blood. The receptors here all came from a human donor with alopecia areata. CDR3s include the opening cysteine and the closing phenylalanine or tryptophan. Each record gives: D gene, V gene, J gene, CDR3 protein. The D gene is left open where the match is weak.

.,TRBV11-2,TRBJ2-3,CASSPPPSQQDTDTQYF
.,TRBV28,TRBJ1-5,CASSLAGTGNNQPQHF
.,TRBV27,TRBJ2-5,CASDHGGTQETQYF
.,TRBV6-6,TRBJ1-1,CASLGTEAFF
.,TRBV7-6,TRBJ2-3,CASTGGLTDTQYF
TRBD1,TRBV7-9,TRBJ2-7,CASSLAPGPTGGEQYF
.,TRBV12-5,TRBJ2-5,CASGLTPLASETQYF
.,TRBV7-9,TRBJ1-2,CASSRSGPGGYTF
.,TRBV13,TRBJ2-7,CASSETEFNEQYF
.,TRBV7-3,TRBJ2-3,CASSSTAFATDTQYF
TRBD1,TRBV7-8,TRBJ1-4,CASSQSEGRGKFF
.,TRBV5-1,TRBJ2-1,CASREGTGDEQFF
.,TRBV7-9,TRBJ2-1,CASSSPGWGRFNEQFF
.,TRBV11-2,TRBJ2-5,CASTHRYETQYF
TRBD1,TRBV9,TRBJ1-5,CASSNRDSPLEPQHF
TRBD2,TRBV7-8,TRBJ2-1,CASSLGGGRASYNEQFF
TRBD1,TRBV5-4,TRBJ2-7,CASSPAGTGGPLNYEQYF
TRBD2,TRBV7-6,TRBJ2-2,CASMDQTGLDTGELFF
TRBD2,TRBV7-6,TRBJ2-5,CASSLAGRQETQYF
TRBD2,TRBV13,TRBJ2-1,CASSSMLSRLAGFEQFF
.,TRBV5-1,TRBJ2-1,CASSLTGNEQFF
TRBD2,TRBV13,TRBJ2-2,CASSSRSGREVELFF
.,TRBV14,TRBJ2-7,CASSQGTEQYF
.,TRBV27,TRBJ2-5,CASSMVGGETQYF
.,TRBV28,TRBJ2-3,CASSIGPDTQYF
.,TRBV13,TRBJ2-1,CASRRSGNEQFF
.,TRBV29-1,TRBJ2-1,CSCQWAESSYNEQFF
.,TRBV19,TRBJ1-3,CATDGLPGTIYF
.,TRBV27,TRBJ2-7,CASSINPPPVPDEQYF
.,TRBV7-6,TRBJ1-2,CASSFEGRAVANYGYTF
.,TRBV19,TRBJ1-1,CASSWGGQVSEAFF
TRBD1,TRBV6-5,TRBJ2-1,CASRTGANEQFF
TRBD2,TRBV7-8,TRBJ2-2,CASSLSGLATGELFF
.,TRBV13,TRBJ1-1,CASSLSGNTEAFF
.,TRBV6-5,TRBJ2-5,CASKFAETQYF
.,TRBV28,TRBJ1-1,CASSLVPGSTEAFF
.,TRBV18,TRBJ2-7,CASSPEQDPSYEQYF
.,TRBV27,TRBJ1-1,CASSPSANTEAFF
.,TRBV5-1,TRBJ2-7,CASSPDVVNEQYF
.,TRBV11-2,TRBJ2-7,CASRQLGSRSYEQYF
.,TRBV2,TRBJ1-5,CASSGMMGGANQPQHF
TRBD1,TRBV7-9,TRBJ2-7,CASSLQGDEQYF
.,TRBV11-2,TRBJ2-1,CASSPRLSYNEQFF
TRBD1,TRBV11-2,TRBJ2-7,CASTGQEQPYEQYF
.,TRBV27,TRBJ2-7,CASSSPGHGLYEQYF
.,TRBV27,TRBJ1-1,CASSLFFDGQRENTEAFF
.,TRBV27,TRBJ2-3,CASSLVGRERTDTQYF
.,TRBV4-1,TRBJ1-5,CASSQVMGSSNQPQHF
.,TRBV28,TRBJ2-3,CASRPRTTSTDTQYF
.,TRBV9,TRBJ1-5,CASSVSTVGQPQHF
.,TRBV28,TRBJ2-1,CASSLWAGRLNNEQFF
TRBD2,TRBV19,TRBJ2-7,CASSPSLAGANEQYF